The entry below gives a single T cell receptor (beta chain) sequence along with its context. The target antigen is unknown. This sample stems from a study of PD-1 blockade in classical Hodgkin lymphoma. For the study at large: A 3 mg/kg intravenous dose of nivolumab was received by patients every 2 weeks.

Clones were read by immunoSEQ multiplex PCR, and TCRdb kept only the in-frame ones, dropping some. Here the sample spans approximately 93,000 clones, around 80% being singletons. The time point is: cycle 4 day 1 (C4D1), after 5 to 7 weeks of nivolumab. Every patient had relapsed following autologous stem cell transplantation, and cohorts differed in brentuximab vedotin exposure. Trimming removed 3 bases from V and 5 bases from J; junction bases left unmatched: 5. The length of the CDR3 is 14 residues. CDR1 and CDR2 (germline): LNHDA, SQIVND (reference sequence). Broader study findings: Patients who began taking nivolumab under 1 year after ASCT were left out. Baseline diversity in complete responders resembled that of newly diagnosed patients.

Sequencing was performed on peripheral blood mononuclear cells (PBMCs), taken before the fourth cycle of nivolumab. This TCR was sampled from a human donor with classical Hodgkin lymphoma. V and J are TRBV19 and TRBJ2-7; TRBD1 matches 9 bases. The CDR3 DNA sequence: TGTGCCAGTAGTATGGGACAGGGTTCCAACGAGCAGTACTTC. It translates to CASSMGQGSNEQYF.